This TCR beta chain was captured by sequencing in a study of blood T cell repertoires in COVID-19. Background on the study: Sites across the United States, Italy and Spain contributed samples from acute and convalescent COVID-19. PBMCs, B-cell-depleted T cells, or T cells were the source of the cDNA or gDNA that made up the material.

Germline V gene data show CDR1 as SNHLY and CDR2 as FYNNEI. The trim removed 4 bases at V and 6 bases at J, leaving 6 bases unmatched. The CDR3 runs to 14 residues. In the authors' methods: By means of reference gene primer amplification, nucleated cell counts were estimated. Only in-frame clones appear in the TCRdb table, and some are missing; sequencing was by immunoSEQ multiplex PCR. V, J and clone size are those of that table, while D and trimming were read from the DNA. The table lists about 150,000 clones, approximately 88% of them singletons. The chain combines TRBV2 with TRBJ1-3, with 7 bases lining up with TRBD1. This TCR was recovered from a man aged 55 to 69 with active or convalescent COVID-19. The sample comprised peripheral blood. CDR3 loop: CASSGRQGKNTIYF. The CDR3 coding sequence is TGTGCCAGCAGTGGAAGACAGGGTAAAAACACCATATATTTT.